This T cell receptor beta chain was identified during a study of blood T cell repertoires in COVID-19. About the research overall: COVID-19 samples from acute and convalescent phases originated in the United States, Italy and Spain. T cells, B-cell-depleted T cells, or PBMCs provided the cDNA or gDNA that served as material.

Germline values: CDR1 MNHEY, CDR2 SVGEGT. The V and J ends lost 6 bases and 4 bases, in that order; junction bases with no gene match: 17. The CDR3 spans 17 residues. A word on this clone: This sample includes further DNA sequences coding for the same CDR3.

In the authors' workflow: From reference gene primer amplification, estimates of nucleated cell counts were derived. Sequencing was performed with immunoSEQ multiplex PCR; in TCRdb, only in-frame clones are kept and a portion is missing. From that table come the V and J calls and clone size; the DNA was used to work out D and trimming. Counted here are more than 150,000 clones, around nine tenths occurring once; the ten biggest clones make up 2.1%. The sequencing input was peripheral blood. The chain couples TRBV6-2 or TRBV6-3 to TRBJ1-1, with 7 bases fitting TRBD1. The receptor comes from a man between 65 and 85 years old with active or convalescent COVID-19. CDR3 DNA: TGTGCCAGCAGCCCGATAGGGACAGAGCTCTCGGGCACTGAAGCTTTCTTT. Protein product: CASSPIGTELSGTEAFF.